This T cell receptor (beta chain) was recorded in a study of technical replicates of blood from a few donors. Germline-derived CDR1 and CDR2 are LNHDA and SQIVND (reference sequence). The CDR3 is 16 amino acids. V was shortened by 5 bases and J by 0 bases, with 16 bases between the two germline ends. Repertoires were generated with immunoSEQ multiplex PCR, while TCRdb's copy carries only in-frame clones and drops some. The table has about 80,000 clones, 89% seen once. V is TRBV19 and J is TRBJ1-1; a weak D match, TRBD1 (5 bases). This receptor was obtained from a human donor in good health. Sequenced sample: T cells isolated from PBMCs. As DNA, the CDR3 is TGTGCCAGTAGTCACCCAGGACACATATTGAACACTGAAGCTTTCTTT. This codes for CASSHPGHILNTEAFF.